The 17 T cell receptor beta chains below were found in one sample sequenced in a study of CD8 T cells in ankylosing spondylitis. Using its own MiXCR run on the 5' RACE reads, TCRdb lists one record per CDR3 protein. The sample records 250,000 to 300,000 distinct CDR3 sequences, around 19% being singletons. The sequencing sample was made of blood, either unsorted or a sorted T cell fraction (not recorded which). These receptors all stem from a male donor with ankylosing spondylitis or in good health (not recorded which).

This chain connects TRBV7-9 to TRBJ2-5, with a tentative D call TRBD2 (6 bases). CDR3 length equals 14 residues. Germline loops: CDR1 SEHNR, CDR2 FQNEAQ (reference sequence). The ends were cut back, 5 bases at V and 2 bases at J, with 12 bases in the middle. Written as DNA, the CDR3 is TGTGCCAGCAGCCGGGGCGGGATACAAGAGACCCAGTACTTC. Translating gives CASSRGGIQETQYF.

In this sample, this clonotype turned up many times. The rearrangement uses TRBV12-3 or TRBV12-4 and TRBJ2-1; 7 nucleotides align to TRBD2. This CDR3 has 13 residues. The V gene end was trimmed by 8 bases and the J gene end by 3 bases; junction bases not matched to a gene: 4. The CDR3 DNA sequence: TGTGCCAGCGAGTCTAGCGGCTACAATGAGCAGTTCTTC. As protein: CASESSGYNEQFF.

The CDR3 sequence: CASSFGKTEAFF. CDR3 nucleotide sequence: TGTGCCAGCAGCTTCGGAAAGACTGAAGCTTTCTTT. V gene TRBV7-9 combines with J gene TRBJ1-1; unclear D gene. The CDR3 sequence is 12 residues long. Germline CDR1 reads SEHNR; CDR2 reads FQNEAQ (reference sequence). V lost 3 bases, J lost 5 bases, and 7 bases lay in between.

V is TRBV4-2 and J is TRBJ2-5, with 12 bases matching TRBD1. V lost 0 bases, J lost 4 bases, and 3 bases stayed unmatched. The CDR3 totals 16 residues. Germline CDR1 reads LGHNA; CDR2 reads YNFKEQ. The CDR3 protein is CASSQDRDRGRETQYF. The CDR3 DNA follows: TGTGCCAGCAGCCAAGATCGGGACAGGGGGCGAGAGACCCAGTACTTC.

This chain links TRBV9 with TRBJ1-1; D not resolved. V was clipped by 0 bases and J by 0 bases, with 3 bases between them. From germline, CDR1 is SGDLS and CDR2 YYNGEE. This CDR3 region has 13 residues. CDR3 in amino acids: CASSVAVNTEAFF. DNA for the CDR3: TGTGCCAGCAGCGTAGCGGTGAACACTGAAGCTTTCTTT.

This clonotype was found a few times. The J gene is TRBJ2-2, the V gene TRBV20-1; TRBD2 might be the D (6 bases). The CDR3 sequence is 14 residues long. Germline V gene data show CDR1 as DFQATT and CDR2 as SNEGSKA (reference sequence). Trimming left V 4 bases short and J 1 base short, with 10 bases between. The CDR3 here is CSAIKEGNTGELFF. CDR3 nucleotide sequence: TGCAGTGCTATAAAGGAGGGGAACACCGGGGAGCTGTTTTTT.

This clonotype showed up just a few times. The V and J genes are TRBV6-5 and TRBJ2-7; 11 positions match TRBD2. V gave up 4 bases and J gave up 1 base; unmatched junction bases: 15. Germline V gene lookup returns CDR1 MNHEY and CDR2 SVGAGI. The CDR3 totals 19 residues. The DNA for the CDR3 is TGTGCCAGCAGTTTCAACTCCGGGACTAGCGGTACCTATTCCTACGAGCAGTACGTC. This translates into CASSFNSGTSGTYSYEQYV.

The chain has TRBV29-1 and TRBJ1-1; 9 positions match TRBD1. After removal of 6 bases from V and 1 base from J, the junction contained 9 bases not matched to a gene. This CDR3 is built from 15 residues. Germline lookup yields CDR1 SQVTM and CDR2 ANQGSEA. This chain's CDR3 is CSVRSWDRENTEAFF. The DNA of the CDR3 is TGCAGCGTGAGAAGCTGGGACAGGGAGAACACTGAAGCTTTCTTT. The full variable domain, with the rest looked up from reference TRBV29-1 and TRBJ1-1, is SAVISQKPSRDICQRGTSLTIQCQVDSQVTMMFWYRQQPGQSLTLIATANQGSEATYESGFVIDKFPISRPNLTFSTLTVSNMSPEDSSIYLCSVRSWDRENTEAFFGQGTRLTVV.

The table lists this clonotype with a few counts. The V and J genes are TRBV5-1 and TRBJ2-5, with D tentatively TRBD1 or TRBD2 (6 bases each). Germline CDR1 and CDR2: SGHRS and YFSETQ. This CDR3 is built from 15 residues. Trimming left V 0 bases short and J 4 bases short, with 13 bases between. Here the CDR3 reads CASSLEGGPRETQYF. In DNA, the CDR3 is TGCGCCAGCAGCTTGGAAGGGGGGCCAAGAGAGACCCAGTACTTC.

There are a few counts of this clonotype. The rearrangement joins TRBV3-1 to TRBJ1-6; D may be TRBD1 (5 bases). Trimming left V 3 bases short and J 7 bases short, with 10 bases between. The germline V gene encodes CDR1 LGHDT and CDR2 YNNKEL (reference sequence). CDR3 size: 14 residues. CDR3 loop: CASSHDSPNSPLHF. Here the CDR3 DNA reads TGTGCCAGCAGCCACGACAGCCCAAATTCACCCCTCCACTTT. Combining the CDR3 with reference TRBV3-1 and TRBJ1-6 gives the whole variable domain DTAVSQTPKYLVTQMGNDKSIKCEQNLGHDTMYWYKQDSKKFLKIMFSYNNKELIINETVPNRFSPKSPDKAHLNLHINSLELGDSAVYFCASSHDSPNSPLHFGNGTRLTVT.

V is TRBV29-1 and J is TRBJ2-2, with D possibly being TRBD1 or TRBD2 (5 bases each). Germline V CDR1 and CDR2: SQVTM, ANQGSEA. The CDR3 is 11 residues long. V was cut by 5 bases and J by 7 bases, with 8 bases left in between. As DNA, the CDR3 is TGCAGCGTTACTGGGGGCGGGGAGCTGTTTTTT. It codes for CSVTGGGELFF.

The chain joins TRBV12-3 or TRBV12-4 to TRBJ1-3, with a weak D call TRBD1 (5 bases). Trimming stripped 5 bases from V and 4 bases from J, with 15 bases between. The CDR3 has 15 residues. CDR3 DNA sequence: TGTGCCAGCAGTAAAAGCCGGGACGGCGGAAACACCATATATTTT. As protein: CASSKSRDGGNTIYF.

This clonotype was observed a handful of times. The chain joins TRBV6-5 to TRBJ1-6, with D hard to call. V lost 4 bases and J 5 bases, leaving 6 bases between the germline ends. Germline CDR1 and CDR2: MNHEY and SVGAGI. CDR3 length equals 13 residues. The CDR3 nucleotides read TGTGCCAGCAGTTCTAGGGATAATTCACCCCTCCACTTT. It specifies CASSSRDNSPLHF.

V usage is TRBV12-3 or TRBV12-4 and J usage is TRBJ2-1; a possible D gene is TRBD2 (7 bases). This CDR3 spans 16 amino acids. V lost 1 base, J lost 0 bases, and 10 bases lay in between. CDR3 nucleotides: TGTGCCAGCAGTTTAGGCGGGGGCCGCTCCTACAATGAGCAGTTCTTC. It translates to CASSLGGGRSYNEQFF.

This clonotype was picked up a small number of times. The rearrangement joins TRBV2 to TRBJ2-7; unclear D gene. CDR3 length: 13 amino acids. Germline V gene data show CDR1 as SNHLY and CDR2 as FYNNEI. The germline V and J ends were trimmed by 8 bases and 4 bases, with 15 bases remaining between them. The CDR3 nucleotides are TGTGCCAGCCAGGCCAGCGTCGGATACGAGCAGTACGTC. Translating it yields CASQASVGYEQYV.

The chain has TRBV29-1 and TRBJ2-3, with TRBD2 matching over 9 bases. This CDR3 is built from 15 residues. Looked up from germline, CDR1 is SQVTM and CDR2 is ANQGSEA. V shed 4 bases and J 6 bases; nucleotides not matched to a gene: 11. The CDR3 region is CSVGFGLAQRDTQYF. As DNA, the CDR3 is TGCAGCGTTGGGTTTGGACTAGCGCAAAGGGATACGCAGTATTTT.

The rearrangement links TRBV7-2 to TRBJ2-7; D tentatively reads TRBD1 or TRBD2 (6 bases each). CDR3 size: 14 residues. The V and J ends lost 3 bases and 6 bases respectively, with 15 bases between them. Germline assignment: CDR1 SGHTA and CDR2 FQGNSA. The CDR3, as DNA: TGTGCCAGCAGCTTGGGGGGCCCCTTGGGCGAGCAGTACGTC. Residues: CASSLGGPLGEQYV.